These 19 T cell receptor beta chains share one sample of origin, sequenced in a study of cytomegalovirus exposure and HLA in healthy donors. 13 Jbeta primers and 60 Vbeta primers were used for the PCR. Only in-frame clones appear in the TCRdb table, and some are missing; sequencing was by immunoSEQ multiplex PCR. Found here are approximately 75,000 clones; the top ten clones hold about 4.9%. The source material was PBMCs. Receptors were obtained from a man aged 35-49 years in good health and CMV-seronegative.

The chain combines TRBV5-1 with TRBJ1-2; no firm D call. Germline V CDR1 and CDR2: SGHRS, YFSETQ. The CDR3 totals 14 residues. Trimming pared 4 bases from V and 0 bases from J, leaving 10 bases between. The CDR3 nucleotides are TGCGCCAGCAGCCCGATAGCCTCTAACTATGGCTACACCTTC. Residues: CASSPIASNYGYTF.

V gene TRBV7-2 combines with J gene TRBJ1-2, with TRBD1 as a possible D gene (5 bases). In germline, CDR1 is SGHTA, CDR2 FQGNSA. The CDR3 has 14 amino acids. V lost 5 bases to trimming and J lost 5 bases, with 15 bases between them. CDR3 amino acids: CASSPDRQIYGYTF. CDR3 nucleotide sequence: TGTGCCAGCAGCCCTGACCGACAGATTTATGGCTACACCTTC.

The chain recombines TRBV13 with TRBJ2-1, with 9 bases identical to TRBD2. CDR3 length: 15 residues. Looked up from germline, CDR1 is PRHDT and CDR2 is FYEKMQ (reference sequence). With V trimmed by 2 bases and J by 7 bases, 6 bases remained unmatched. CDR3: CASSLRLAGRNEQFF. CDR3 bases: TGTGCCAGCAGCTTACGGCTAGCGGGAAGAAATGAGCAGTTCTTC.

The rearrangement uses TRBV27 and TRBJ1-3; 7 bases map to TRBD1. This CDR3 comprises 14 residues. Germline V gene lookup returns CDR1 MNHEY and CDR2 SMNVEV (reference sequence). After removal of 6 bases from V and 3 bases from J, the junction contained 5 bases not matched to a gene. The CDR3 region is CASRVTGYGNTIYF. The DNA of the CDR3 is TGTGCCAGCAGGGTGACAGGGTATGGAAACACCATATATTTT.

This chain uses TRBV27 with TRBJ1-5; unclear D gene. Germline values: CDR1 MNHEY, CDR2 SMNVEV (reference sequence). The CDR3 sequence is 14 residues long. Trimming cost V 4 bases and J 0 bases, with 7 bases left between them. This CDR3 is CASSSQYSNQPQHF. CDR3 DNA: TGTGCCAGCAGTTCACAGTATAGCAATCAGCCCCAGCATTTT.

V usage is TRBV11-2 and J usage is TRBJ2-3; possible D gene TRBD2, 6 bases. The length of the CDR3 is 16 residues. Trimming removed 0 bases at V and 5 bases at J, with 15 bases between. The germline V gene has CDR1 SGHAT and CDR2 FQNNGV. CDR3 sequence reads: CASSLDLAGYRDTQYF. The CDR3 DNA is TGTGCCAGCAGCTTAGATCTTGCGGGGTATAGAGATACGCAGTATTTT.

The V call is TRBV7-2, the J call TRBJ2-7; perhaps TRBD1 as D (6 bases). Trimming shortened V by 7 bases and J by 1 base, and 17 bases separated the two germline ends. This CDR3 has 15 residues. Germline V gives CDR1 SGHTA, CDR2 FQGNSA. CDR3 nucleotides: TGTGCCAGCACCCGAGACTTGGACAGTTCCTACGAGCAGTACTTC. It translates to CASTRDLDSSYEQYF.

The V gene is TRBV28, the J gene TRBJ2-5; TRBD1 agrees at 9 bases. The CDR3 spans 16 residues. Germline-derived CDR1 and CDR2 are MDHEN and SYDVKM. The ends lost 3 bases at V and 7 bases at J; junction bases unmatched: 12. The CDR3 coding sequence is TGTGCCAGCAGTTTGACCGGGACAGGGCTTGTAAGGACCCAGTACTTC. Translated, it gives CASSLTGTGLVRTQYF.

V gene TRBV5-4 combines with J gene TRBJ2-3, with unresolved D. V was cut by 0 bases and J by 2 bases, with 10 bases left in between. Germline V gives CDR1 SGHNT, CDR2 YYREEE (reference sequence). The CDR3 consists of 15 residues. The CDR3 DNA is TGTGCCAGCAGCTTGGCGGGTCGGAACACAGATACGCAGTATTTT. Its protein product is CASSLAGRNTDTQYF. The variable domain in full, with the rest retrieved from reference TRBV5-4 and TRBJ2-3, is ETGVTQSPTHLIKTRGQQVTLRCSSQSGHNTVSWYQQALGQGPQFIFQYYREEENGRGNFPPRFSGLQFPNYSSELNVNALELDDSALYLCASSLAGRNTDTQYFGPGTRLTVL.

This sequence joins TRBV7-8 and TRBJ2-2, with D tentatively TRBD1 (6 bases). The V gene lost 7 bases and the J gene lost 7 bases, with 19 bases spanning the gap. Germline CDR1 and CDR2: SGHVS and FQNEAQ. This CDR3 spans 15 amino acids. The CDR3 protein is CASNPTGKVGGELFF. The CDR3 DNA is TGTGCCAGCAACCCTACAGGGAAGGTGGGCGGGGAGCTGTTTTTT.

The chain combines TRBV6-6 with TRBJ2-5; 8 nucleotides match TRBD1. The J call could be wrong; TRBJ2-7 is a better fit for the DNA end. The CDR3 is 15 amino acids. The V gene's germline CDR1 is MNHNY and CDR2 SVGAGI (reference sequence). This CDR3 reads CASSSQTGVSDEQYF. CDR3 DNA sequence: TGTGCCAGCAGTAGCCAGACAGGGGTTAGCGACGAGCAGTACTTC.

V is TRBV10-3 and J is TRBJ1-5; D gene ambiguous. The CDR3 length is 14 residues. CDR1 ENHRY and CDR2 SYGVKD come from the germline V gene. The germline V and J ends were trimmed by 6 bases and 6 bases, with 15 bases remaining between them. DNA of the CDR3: TGTGCCATCAGCCACGCCGAGGGCTTTCAGCCCCAGCATTTT. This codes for CAISHAEGFQPQHF.

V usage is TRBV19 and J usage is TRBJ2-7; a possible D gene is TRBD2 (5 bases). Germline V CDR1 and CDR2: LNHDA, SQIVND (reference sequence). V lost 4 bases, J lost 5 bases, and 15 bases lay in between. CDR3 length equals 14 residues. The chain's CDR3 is CASSRPGSADEQYF. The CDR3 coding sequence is TGTGCCAGTAGTAGACCGGGATCCGCCGACGAGCAGTACTTC. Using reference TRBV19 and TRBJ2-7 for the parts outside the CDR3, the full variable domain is DGGITQSPKYLFRKEGQNVTLSCEQNLNHDAMYWYRQDPGQGLRLIYYSQIVNDFQKGDIAEGYSVSREKKESFPLTVTSAQKNPTAFYLCASSRPGSADEQYFGPGTRLTVT.

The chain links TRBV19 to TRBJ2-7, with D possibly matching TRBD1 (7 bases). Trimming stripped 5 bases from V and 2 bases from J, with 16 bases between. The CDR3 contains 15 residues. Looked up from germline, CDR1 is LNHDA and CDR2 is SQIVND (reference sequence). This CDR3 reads CASSLGGTAAYEQYF. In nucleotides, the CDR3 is TGTGCCAGTAGTCTAGGCGGGACAGCGGCCTACGAGCAGTACTTC.

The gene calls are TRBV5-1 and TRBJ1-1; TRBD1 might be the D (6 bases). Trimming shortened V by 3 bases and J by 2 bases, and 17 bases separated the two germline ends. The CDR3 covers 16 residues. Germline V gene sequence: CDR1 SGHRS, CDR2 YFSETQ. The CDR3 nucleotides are TGCGCCAGCAGCTATACAGGGTCAGCCTTCAACACTGAAGCTTTCTTT. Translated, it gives CASSYTGSAFNTEAFF. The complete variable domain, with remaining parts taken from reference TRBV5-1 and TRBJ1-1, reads KAGVTQTPRYLIKTRGQQVTLSCSPISGHRSVSWYQQTPGQGLQFLFEYFSETQRNKGNFPGRFSGRQFSNSRSEMNVSTLELGDSALYLCASSYTGSAFNTEAFFGQGTRLTVV.

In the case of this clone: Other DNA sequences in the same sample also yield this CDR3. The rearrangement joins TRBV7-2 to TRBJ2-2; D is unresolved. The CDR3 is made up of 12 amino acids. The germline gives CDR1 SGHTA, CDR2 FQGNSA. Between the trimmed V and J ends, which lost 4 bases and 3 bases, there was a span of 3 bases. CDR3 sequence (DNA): TGTGCCAGCAGCTCTGACACCGGGGAGCTGTTTTTT. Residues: CASSSDTGELFF.

The CDR3 region is CASSFWISGGTDTQYF. The CDR3 bases are TGTGCCAGCAGCTTCTGGATTAGCGGAGGTACAGATACGCAGTATTTT. The chain links TRBV11-1 to TRBJ2-3; tentative D call: TRBD2 (6 bases). The CDR3 is 16 residues long. V was cut by 3 bases and J by 3 bases, with 16 bases left in between. The germline V gene encodes CDR1 SGHAT and CDR2 FQDESV (reference sequence). Drawing the rest from reference TRBV11-1 and TRBJ2-3, the complete variable domain is EAEVAQSPRYKITEKSQAVAFWCDPISGHATLYWYRQILGQGPELLVQFQDESVVDDSQLPKDRFSAERLKGVDSTLKIQPAELGDSAMYLCASSFWISGGTDTQYFGPGTRLTVL.

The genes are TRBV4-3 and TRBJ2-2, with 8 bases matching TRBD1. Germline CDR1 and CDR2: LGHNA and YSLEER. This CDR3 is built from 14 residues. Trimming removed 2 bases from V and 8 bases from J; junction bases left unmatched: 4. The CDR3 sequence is CASSQPGGAGELFF. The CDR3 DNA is TGCGCCAGCAGCCAACCAGGGGGCGCGGGGGAGCTGTTTTTT.

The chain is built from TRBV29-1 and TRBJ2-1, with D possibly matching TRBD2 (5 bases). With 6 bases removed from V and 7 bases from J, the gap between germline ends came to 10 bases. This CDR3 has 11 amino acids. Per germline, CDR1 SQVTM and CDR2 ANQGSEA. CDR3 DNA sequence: TGCAGCGTGTTTGGAGGAAATGAGCAGTTCTTC. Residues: CSVFGGNEQFF.